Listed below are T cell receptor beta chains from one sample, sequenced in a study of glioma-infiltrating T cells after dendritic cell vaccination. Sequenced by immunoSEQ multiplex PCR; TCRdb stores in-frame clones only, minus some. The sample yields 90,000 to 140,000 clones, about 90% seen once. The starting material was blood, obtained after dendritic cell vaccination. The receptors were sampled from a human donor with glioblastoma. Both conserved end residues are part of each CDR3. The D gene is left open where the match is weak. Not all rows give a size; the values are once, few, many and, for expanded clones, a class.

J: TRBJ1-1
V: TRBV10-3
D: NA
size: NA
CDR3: CAIRRGGEGTEAFF
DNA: TGTGCCATCAGGCGGGGGGGGGAAGGCACTGAAGCTTTCTTT

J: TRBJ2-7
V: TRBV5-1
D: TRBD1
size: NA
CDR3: CASRAGQGPYEQYF
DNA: TGCGCCAGCAGGGCAGGACAGGGGCCTTACGAGCAGTACTTC

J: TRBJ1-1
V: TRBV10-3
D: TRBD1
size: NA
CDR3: CAISLTGAPVNTEAFF
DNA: TGTGCCATCAGTCTCACAGGGGCTCCCGTGAACACTGAAGCTTTCTTT

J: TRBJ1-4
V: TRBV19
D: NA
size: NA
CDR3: CASSPGNWEKLFF
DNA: TGTGCCAGTAGTCCAGGAAACTGGGAAAAACTGTTTTTT

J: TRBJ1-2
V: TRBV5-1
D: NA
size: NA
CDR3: CASSLVPGDYGYTF
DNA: TGCGCCAGCAGCTTGGTTCCGGGGGACTATGGCTACACCTTC

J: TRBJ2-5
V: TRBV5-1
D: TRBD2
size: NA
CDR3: CASSRTGTSGRRQETQYF
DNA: TGCGCCAGCAGCAGGACCGGGACTAGCGGGAGGAGGCAAGAGACCCAGTACTTC

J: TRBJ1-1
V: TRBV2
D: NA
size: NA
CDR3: CASIGRQMNTEAFF
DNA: TGTGCCAGCATCGGTAGACAGATGAACACTGAAGCTTTCTTT

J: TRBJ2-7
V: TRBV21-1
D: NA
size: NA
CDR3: CASSVTRPSYEQYF
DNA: TGTGCCAGCAGTGTGACTAGACCATCCTACGAGCAGTACTTC

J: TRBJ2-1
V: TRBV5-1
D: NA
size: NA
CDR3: CASRGLGTSRSYNEQFF
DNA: TGCGCCAGCAGGGGCCTCGGAACTAGCCGGTCCTACAATGAGCAGTTCTTC

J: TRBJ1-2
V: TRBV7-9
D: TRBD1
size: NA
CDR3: CASSSRDRAGYTF
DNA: TGTGCCAGCAGCTCCCGGGACAGGGCCGGCTACACCTTC

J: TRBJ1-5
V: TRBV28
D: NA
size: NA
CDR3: CASSTLRGQPQHF
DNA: TGTGCCAGCAGCACCCTACGGGGTCAGCCCCAGCATTTT

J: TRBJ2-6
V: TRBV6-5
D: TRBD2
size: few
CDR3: CASSYSGIAGANVLTF
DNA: TGTGCCAGCAGTTACAGCGGGATTGCTGGGGCCAACGTCCTGACTTTC

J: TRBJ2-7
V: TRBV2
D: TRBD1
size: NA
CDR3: CASSELGQRSYEQYF
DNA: TGTGCCAGCAGTGAACTGGGACAGCGCTCCTACGAGCAGTACTTC

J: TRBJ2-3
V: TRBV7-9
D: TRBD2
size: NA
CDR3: CASSLVGLAGTDTQYF
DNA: TGTGCCAGCAGCTTAGTAGGACTAGCGGGCACAGATACGCAGTATTTT

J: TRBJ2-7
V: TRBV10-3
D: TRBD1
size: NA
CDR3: CAIRATGDYSYEQYF
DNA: TGTGCCATCAGAGCGACAGGGGATTACTCCTACGAGCAGTACTTC

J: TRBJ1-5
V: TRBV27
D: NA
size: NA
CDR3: CASSLGGIDQPQHF
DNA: TGTGCCAGCAGTCTTGGCGGCATCGATCAGCCCCAGCATTTT

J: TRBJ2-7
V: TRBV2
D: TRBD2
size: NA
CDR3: CASSKGLAGGRGEQYF
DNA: TGTGCCAGCAGTAAGGGACTAGCGGGGGGAAGGGGCGAGCAGTACTTC

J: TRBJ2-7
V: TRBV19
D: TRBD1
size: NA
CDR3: CASSLSGTGPYEQYF
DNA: TGTGCCAGTAGTCTATCCGGGACAGGGCCCTACGAGCAGTACTTC

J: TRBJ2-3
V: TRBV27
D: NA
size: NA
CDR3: CASSFAEMTSTDTQYF
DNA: TGTGCCAGCAGTTTCGCAGAGATGACTAGCACAGATACGCAGTATTTT

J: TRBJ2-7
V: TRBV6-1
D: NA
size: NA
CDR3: CASRTTLALEQYF
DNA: TGTGCCAGCAGGACGACATTAGCGCTCGAGCAGTACTTC

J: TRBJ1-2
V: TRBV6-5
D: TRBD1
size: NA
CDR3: CASSRDRGPYGYTF
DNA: TGTGCCAGCAGCCGGGACAGGGGGCCCTATGGCTACACCTTC

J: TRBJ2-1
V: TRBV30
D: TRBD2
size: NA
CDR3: CASERRGAYNEQFF
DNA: TGTGCCTCCGAGAGGCGGGGGGCTTACAATGAGCAGTTCTTC

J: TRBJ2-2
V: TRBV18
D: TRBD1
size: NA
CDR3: CASSLIRDRVVTGELFF
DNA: TGTGCCAGCTCGCTAATACGTGACAGGGTCGTCACCGGGGAGCTGTTTTTT

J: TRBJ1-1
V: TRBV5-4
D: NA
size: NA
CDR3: CASTRGAMNTEAFF
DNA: TGTGCCAGCACCCGGGGAGCCATGAACACTGAAGCTTTCTTT

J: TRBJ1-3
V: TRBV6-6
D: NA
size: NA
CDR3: CASSPGGGNTIYF
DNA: TGTGCCAGCAGCCCGGGCGGGGGAAACACCATATATTTT

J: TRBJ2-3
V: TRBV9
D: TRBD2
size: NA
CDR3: CASSVGLAGTDTQYF
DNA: TGTGCCAGCAGCGTAGGACTAGCGGGCACAGATACGCAGTATTTT

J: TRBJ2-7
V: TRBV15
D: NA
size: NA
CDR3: CATSRDMAGPYEQYF
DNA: TGTGCCACCAGCAGAGATATGGCAGGTCCCTACGAGCAGTACTTC

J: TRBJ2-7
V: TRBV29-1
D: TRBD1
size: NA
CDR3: CSVGTGKTESYEQYF
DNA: TGCAGCGTTGGGACAGGGAAAACTGAGTCCTACGAGCAGTACTTC

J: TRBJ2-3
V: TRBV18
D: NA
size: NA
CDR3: CASSTGPKTDTQYF
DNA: TGTGCCAGCTCCACAGGGCCGAAGACAGATACGCAGTATTTT

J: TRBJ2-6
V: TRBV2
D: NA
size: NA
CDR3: CASRIGGSGANVLTF
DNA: TGTGCCAGCAGAATAGGGGGCTCTGGGGCCAACGTCCTGACTTTC

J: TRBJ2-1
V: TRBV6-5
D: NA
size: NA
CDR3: CASSEKGPRDNEQFF
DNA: TGTGCCAGCAGCGAAAAGGGCCCCAGGGACAATGAGCAGTTCTTC

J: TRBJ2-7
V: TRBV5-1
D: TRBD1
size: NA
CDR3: CASSLNRGPYEQYF
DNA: TGCGCCAGCAGCTTGAACAGGGGGCCCTACGAGCAGTACTTC

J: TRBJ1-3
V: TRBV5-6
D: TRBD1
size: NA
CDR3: CASSTAGQGSGNTIYF
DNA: TGTGCCAGCAGCACCGCGGGACAGGGTTCTGGAAACACCATATATTTT

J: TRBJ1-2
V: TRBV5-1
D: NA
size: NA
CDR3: CASSLDPVRGYTF
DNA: TGCGCCAGCAGCTTGGATCCGGTTCGTGGCTACACCTTC

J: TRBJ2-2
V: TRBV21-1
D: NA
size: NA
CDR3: CASSKGVGQFNTGELFF
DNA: TGTGCCAGCAGCAAAGGAGTCGGACAGTTTAACACCGGGGAGCTGTTTTTT

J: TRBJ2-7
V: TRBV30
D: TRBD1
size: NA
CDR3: CAWSQRLGQGNWQYF
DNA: TGTGCCTGGAGTCAACGCCTGGGACAGGGGAATTGGCAGTACTTC

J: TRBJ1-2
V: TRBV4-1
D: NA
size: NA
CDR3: CASSWGPRGRYGYTF
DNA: TGCGCCAGCAGCTGGGGACCGCGGGGGAGATACGGCTACACCTTC

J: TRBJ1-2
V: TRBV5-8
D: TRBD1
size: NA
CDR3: CASSSQGVYYGYTF
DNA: TGTGCCAGCAGCTCTCAGGGGGTATACTATGGCTACACCTTC

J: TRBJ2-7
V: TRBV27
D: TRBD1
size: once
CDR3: CASSLKQGVLEQYF
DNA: TGTGCCAGCAGTTTGAAACAGGGGGTGTTAGAGCAGTACTTC

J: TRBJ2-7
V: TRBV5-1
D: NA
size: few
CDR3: CASSPTGSYEQYF
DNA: TGTGCCAGCAGCCCCACCGGCTCCTACGAGCAGTACTTC

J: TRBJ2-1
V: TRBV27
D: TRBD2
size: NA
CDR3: CASSPRTSGVYNEQFF
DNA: TGTGCCAGCAGTCCCCGCACTAGCGGAGTATACAATGAGCAGTTCTTC

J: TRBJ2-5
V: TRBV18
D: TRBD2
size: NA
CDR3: CASSPSIGGASRETQYF
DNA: TGTGCCAGCTCACCATCTATCGGGGGGGCCTCGCGAGAGACCCAGTACTTC

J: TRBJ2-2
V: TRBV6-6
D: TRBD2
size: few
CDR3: CASSSGLALTGELFF
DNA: TGTGCCAGCAGTTCCGGACTAGCTCTCACCGGGGAGCTGTTTTTT

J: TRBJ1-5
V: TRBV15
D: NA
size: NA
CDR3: CATSLGGSARLNQPQHF
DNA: TGTGCCACCTCCCTCGGGGGGTCAGCTAGACTCAATCAGCCCCAGCATTTT

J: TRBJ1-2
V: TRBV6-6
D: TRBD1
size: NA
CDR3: CASSQGAIGPGYTF
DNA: TGTGCCAGCAGCCAGGGGGCTATCGGACCTGGCTACACCTTC

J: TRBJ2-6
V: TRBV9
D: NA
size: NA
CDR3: CASSLPQGQPALGANVLTF
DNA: TGTGCCAGCAGCCTTCCCCAGGGCCAACCTGCTCTCGGGGCCAACGTCCTGACTTTC

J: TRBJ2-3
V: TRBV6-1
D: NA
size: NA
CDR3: CASSDGGGPDTQYF
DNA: TGTGCCAGCAGTGATGGGGGGGGGCCAGATACGCAGTATTTT

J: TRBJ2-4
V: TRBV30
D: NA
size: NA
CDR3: CAWSLGIGNIQYF
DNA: TGTGCCTGGAGCCTCGGGATAGGGAACATTCAGTACTTC

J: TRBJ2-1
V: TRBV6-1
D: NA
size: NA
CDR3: CASSEVAPKSSYNEQFF
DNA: TGTGCCAGCAGTGAAGTCGCCCCAAAGAGCTCCTACAATGAGCAGTTCTTC

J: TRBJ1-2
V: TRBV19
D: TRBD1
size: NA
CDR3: CASSSPSPGQSTLAF
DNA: TGTGCCAGTAGTTCCCCTTCCCCGGGACAGTCTACTCTCGCCTTC

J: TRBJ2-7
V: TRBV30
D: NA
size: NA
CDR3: CAWTTQGARDEQYF
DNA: TGTGCCTGGACTACACAAGGGGCCCGCGACGAGCAGTACTTC

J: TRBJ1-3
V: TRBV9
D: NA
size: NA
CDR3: CASSAGDSGNTIYF
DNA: TGTGCCAGCAGCGCCGGGGACTCTGGAAACACCATATATTTT

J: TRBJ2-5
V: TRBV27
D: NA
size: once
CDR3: CGGNGETQYF
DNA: TGCGGCGGGAACGGAGAGACCCAGTACTTC

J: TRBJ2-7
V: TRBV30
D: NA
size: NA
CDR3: CAWSRDSNSYEQYF
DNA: TGTGCCTGGAGTCGGGACTCCAACTCCTACGAGCAGTACTTC

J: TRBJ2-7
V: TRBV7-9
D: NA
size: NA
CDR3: CASSLMEGTEQYF
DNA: TGTGCCAGCAGCTTAATGGAGGGAACCGAGCAGTACTTC

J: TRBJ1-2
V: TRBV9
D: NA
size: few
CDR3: CASSVGTEGGYTF
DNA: TGTGCCAGCAGCGTAGGGACAGAGGGTGGCTACACCTTC

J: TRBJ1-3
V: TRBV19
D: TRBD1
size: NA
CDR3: CASSPWAGGEDTIYF
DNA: TGTGCCAGTAGCCCCTGGGCAGGGGGCGAAGACACCATATATTTT

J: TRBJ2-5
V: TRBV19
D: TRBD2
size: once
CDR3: CASSQGGETQYF
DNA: TGTGCCAGTAGTCAGGGAGGGGAGACCCAGTACTTC

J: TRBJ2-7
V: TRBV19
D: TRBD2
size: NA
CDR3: CASSTRGSGGGYEQYF
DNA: TGTGCCAGTAGTACGCGAGGGAGCGGGGGGGGATACGAGCAGTACTTC

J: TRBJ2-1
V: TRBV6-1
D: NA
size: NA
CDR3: CASSAVSRNEQFF
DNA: TGTGCCAGCAGTGCCGTCTCCAGGAATGAGCAGTTCTTC